What follows are 11 T cell receptor beta chains derived from one specimen sequenced in a study of cytomegalovirus exposure and HLA in healthy donors. With 60 Vbeta and 13 Jbeta primers, the PCR was carried out. Clones were read by immunoSEQ multiplex PCR, and TCRdb kept only the in-frame ones, dropping some. Among 100,000 or so clones listed, roughly 71% were seen once. Sequenced sample: PBMCs. These TCRs come from a woman between 40 and 50 years old in good health and CMV-seronegative.

This clone was counted between two and nine times. This sequence joins TRBV9 and TRBJ1-1; D is unclear. The CDR3 has 14 amino acids. Trimming pared 4 bases from V and 5 bases from J, leaving 15 bases between. Germline CDR1 is SGDLS and CDR2 is YYNGEE. DNA for the CDR3: TGTGCCAGCAGCCGTACTTACCCGGGGACTGAAGCTTTCTTT. It is translated as CASSRTYPGTEAFF.

V and J are TRBV6-5 and TRBJ1-6; possibly TRBD1 for D (6 bases). V was shortened by 6 bases and J by 10 bases, with 19 bases between the two germline ends. The germline V gene encodes CDR1 MNHEY and CDR2 SVGAGI. The CDR3 is made up of 15 amino acids. In DNA, the CDR3 is TGTGCCAGCAGACCCAGTTCAGGGGTTTTCTCACCCCTCCACTTT. Encoded protein: CASRPSSGVFSPLHF.

The chain recombines TRBV7-2 with TRBJ1-5; a possible D gene is TRBD1 (6 bases). V lost 6 bases, J lost 5 bases, and 11 bases lay in between. This CDR3 spans 13 amino acids. Germline loops: CDR1 SGHTA, CDR2 FQGNSA. The CDR3 reads CASSKGQYQPQHF. CDR3 nucleotide sequence: TGTGCCAGCAGTAAAGGACAGTATCAGCCCCAGCATTTT.

CDR3 DNA sequence: TGTGCCAGCAGTTACGAGACAGGGCCTAGCACAGATACGCAGTATTTT. It specifies CASSYETGPSTDTQYF. The V gene is TRBV6-6, the J gene TRBJ2-3, with 7 bases fitting TRBD1. This CDR3 contains 16 residues. CDR1 and CDR2 from the germline V gene are MNHNY and SVGAGI (reference sequence). The V and J ends lost 2 bases and 0 bases, in that order; junction bases with no gene match: 5.

This clone came up a few times. The chain carries TRBV5-4 and TRBJ1-2, with D tentatively TRBD1 (6 bases). In germline, CDR1 is SGHNT, CDR2 YYREEE (reference sequence). CDR3 size: 14 residues. V lost 4 bases and J lost 6, with 16 bases in between. CDR3 in amino acids: CASSRDMPYHGYTF. The CDR3 region has the DNA TGTGCCAGCAGCAGGGACATGCCCTATCATGGCTACACCTTC.

This clone has only one observation. The gene calls are TRBV7-9 and TRBJ1-4, with 7 nucleotides matching TRBD1. The CDR3 length is 15 residues. CDR1 SEHNR and CDR2 FQNEAQ come from the germline V gene (reference sequence). V was pared by 5 bases and J by 4 bases, with 7 bases of the junction left unmatched. CDR3 nucleotide sequence: TGTGCCAGCAGCGCCCCGGGACAGCTTAATGAAAAACTGTTTTTT. Encoded protein: CASSAPGQLNEKLFF.

This chain connects TRBV7-9 to TRBJ1-2, with D unresolved. Trimming cost V 5 bases and J 1 base, with 11 bases left between them. There are 14 residues in the CDR3. CDR1 SEHNR and CDR2 FQNEAQ come from the germline V gene (reference sequence). The CDR3 loop reads CASSREFGNYGYTF. CDR3 nucleotide sequence: TGTGCCAGCAGCCGGGAATTTGGTAACTATGGCTACACCTTC.

The count of this clone is one. The rearrangement uses TRBV7-9 and TRBJ2-1; 7 positions agree with TRBD1. Losses at the gene ends were 5 bases for V and 0 bases for J; bases not matched to a gene: 4. CDR3 length: 15 residues. CDR1 is SEHNR, CDR2 FQNEAQ, per germline (reference sequence). The CDR3 bases are TGTGCCAGCAGCGGACGGGACAGCTCCTACAATGAGCAGTTCTTC. Its protein is CASSGRDSSYNEQFF. The entire variable domain, with the rest obtained from reference TRBV7-9 and TRBJ2-1, is as follows: DTGVSQNPRHKITKRGQNVTFRCDPISEHNRLYWYRQTLGQGPEFLTYFQNEAQLEKSRLLSDRFSAERPKGSFSTLEIQRTEQGDSAMYLCASSGRDSSYNEQFFGPGTRLTVL.

J is TRBJ2-5 and V is TRBV6-6; 14 nucleotides agree with TRBD2. The CDR3 covers 16 residues. V was clipped by 2 bases and J by 3 bases; unmatched bases: 2. Germline CDR1 reads MNHNY; CDR2 reads SVGAGI (reference sequence). The CDR3 spells CASSYPTSGGEETQYF. The CDR3 bases are TGTGCCAGCAGTTACCCGACTAGCGGGGGGGAAGAGACCCAGTACTTC.

This clone showed up just a few times. V gene TRBV5-1 combines with J gene TRBJ1-1; no definite D call. CDR3 length: 13 residues. V lost 1 base and J 7 bases, leaving 11 bases between the germline ends. Germline CDR1 and CDR2: SGHRS and YFSETQ. The CDR3 loop reads CASSLQARGEAFF. The CDR3 region has the DNA TGCGCCAGCAGCTTGCAGGCTCGGGGTGAAGCTTTCTTT. The whole variable domain, filled in from reference TRBV5-1 and TRBJ1-1, reads KAGVTQTPRYLIKTRGQQVTLSCSPISGHRSVSWYQQTPGQGLQFLFEYFSETQRNKGNFPGRFSGRQFSNSRSEMNVSTLELGDSALYLCASSLQARGEAFFGQGTRLTVV.

The chain combines TRBV5-1 with TRBJ1-3; weak D call: TRBD1 (5 bases). V was trimmed by 4 bases and J by 3 bases, leaving 8 bases between them. Germline CDR1 is SGHRS and CDR2 is YFSETQ. The CDR3 sequence is 13 residues long. CDR3 amino acids: CASSMTDGNTIYF. The CDR3, as DNA: TGCGCCAGCAGCATGACAGATGGAAACACCATATATTTT.